This T cell receptor beta chain comes out of a study of blood T cell repertoires in COVID-19. Study background: Specimens from acute and convalescent COVID-19 originated in the United States, Italy and Spain. The analysed material was cDNA or gDNA that came from T cells, B-cell-depleted T cells, or PBMCs.

The CDR3 is made up of 14 amino acids. Germline V gene data show CDR1 as LNHNV and CDR2 as YYDKDF (reference sequence). Trimming stripped 4 bases from V and 3 bases from J, with 10 bases between. This clone occurred once. In the original analysis: The authors estimated nucleated cell counts from reference gene primer amplification. The repertoire was sequenced with immunoSEQ multiplex PCR; TCRdb's copy has only in-frame clones and lacks some. V and J calls and clone size are given by that table; D and trimming were obtained from the DNA. Altogether 400,000 to 550,000 clones are present, 75% to 90% being singletons, with the ten largest covering about 4.3%.

This TCR was sampled from a woman in her 30s with acute or convalescent COVID-19. V and J are TRBV15 and TRBJ2-1; TRBD1 might be the D (6 bases). The specimen sequenced was peripheral blood. The CDR3 DNA reads TGTGCCACCAGCATGACAGGTTACTACAATGAGCAGTTCTTC. This codes for CATSMTGYYNEQFF.